These 10 T cell receptor beta chains were sequenced from one sample in a study of identifying expanded T cells in peripheral blood (dated by TCRdb to the late 2010s). Library preparation employed the immunoSEQ multiplex PCR assay. This immuneACCESS table, as held by TCRdb, lists in-frame sequences with V and J called but not all clones. Of the missing ones, under half trace to an unresolved V gene in checked studies; the others have no known cause. The sample table lists some 99,000 clones, about 87% of them with a count of one. The biggest ten clones account for 7% to 9% of the sample. The sample consisted of blood. These receptors originate from a person aged 18 to 70 in good health.

This sequence joins TRBV18 and TRBJ2-1; D ambiguous. The germline CDR1 and CDR2 sequences are KGHSH and LQKENI. V lost 3 bases to trimming and J lost 13 bases, with 13 bases between them. The CDR3 sequence is 12 residues long. CDR3 amino acids: CASSPAGLQQFF. The CDR3 DNA sequence: TGTGCCAGCTCACCTGCAGGTCTACAACAGTTCTTC.

The chain couples TRBV6-5 to TRBJ2-7; the match to TRBD2 covers 8 bases. The CDR3 is 14 amino acids. The J segment lost 1 base and the V segment lost 4 bases, leaving 3 bases of the junction unmatched. Germline V gene data show CDR1 as MNHEY and CDR2 as SVGAGI. The CDR3 here is CASSLKRGSYEQYF. CDR3 DNA sequence: TGTGCCAGCAGTTTAAAGCGGGGGTCCTACGAGCAGTACTTC.

CDR3 nucleotide sequence: TGTGCCAGCCGGGTGGGAACCATACTAGCCATACCATACAATGAGCAGTTCTTC. Encoded protein: CASRVGTILAIPYNEQFF. V and J are TRBV5-8 and TRBJ2-1; TRBD2 might be the D (6 bases). Trimming removed 7 bases from V and 4 bases from J, with 27 bases in between. This CDR3 has 18 amino acids. Germline CDR1 reads SGHTS; CDR2 reads YDEGEE.

The rearrangement uses TRBV11-3 and TRBJ2-7; TRBD1 or TRBD2 may be the D gene (5 bases each). Trimming stripped 3 bases from V and 3 bases from J, with 9 bases between. CDR1 and CDR2 (germline): SGHNT, YENEEA. The CDR3 extends over 13 amino acids. CDR3 bases: TGTGCCAGCAGCTTGGGACCGGGCTACGAGCAGTACTTC. It codes for CASSLGPGYEQYF.

The chain recombines TRBV2 with TRBJ1-1; D remains ambiguous. Germline lookup yields CDR1 SNHLY and CDR2 FYNNEI. The CDR3 totals 12 residues. V was pared by 6 bases and J by 6 bases, with 11 bases between. CDR3 sequence (DNA): TGTGCCAGCAGGGACGGGCAGTCTGAAGCTTTCTTT. Translating gives CASRDGQSEAFF.

The rearrangement uses TRBV11-3 and TRBJ2-7; D call uncertain. Trimming took off 4 bases at V and 7 bases at J, with 14 bases between the two ends. The CDR3 has 13 residues. Germline CDR1 reads SGHNT; CDR2 reads YENEEA. The CDR3 sequence is CASSYGPLGEQYF. For the CDR3, the DNA is TGTGCCAGCAGCTACGGGCCCCTAGGGGAGCAGTACTTC.

CDR3 sequence: CASSDMRDFSYNEQFF. CDR3 sequence (DNA): TGTGCCAGCAGTGACATGAGGGATTTTAGCTACAATGAGCAGTTCTTC. The chain couples TRBV6-1 to TRBJ2-1, with D possibly matching TRBD2 (5 bases). From germline, CDR1 is MNHNS and CDR2 SASEGT. The CDR3 contains 16 residues. The V end lost 3 bases, the J end lost 3 bases, and 15 bases lay between the germline ends.

The gene calls are TRBV6-1 and TRBJ2-1, with a weak D call TRBD1 (6 bases). The CDR3 extends over 15 amino acids. Germline-derived CDR1 and CDR2 are MNHNS and SASEGT. V shed 3 bases and J shed 2 bases, with 11 bases lying between them. The CDR3 DNA reads TGTGCCAGCAGTGACAGGGGCTCTCCCTACAATGAGCAGTTCTTC. It codes for CASSDRGSPYNEQFF.

This clone was counted once. V gene TRBV29-1 combines with J gene TRBJ1-2; D gene ambiguous. The CDR3 is made up of 13 amino acids. Looked up from germline, CDR1 is SQVTM and CDR2 is ANQGSEA. V was pared by 0 bases and J by 5 bases, with 10 bases between. The DNA for the CDR3 is TGCAGCGTTGAAGACGCCAGAGGATATGGCTACACCTTC. Protein: CSVEDARGYGYTF.

The chain is built from TRBV4-1 and TRBJ2-7, with 15 bases identical to TRBD2. Unmatched junction bases numbered 6, after V lost 1 base and J lost 5 bases. Germline V gene data show CDR1 as MGHRA and CDR2 as YSYEKL. This CDR3 has 17 residues. The CDR3 region is CASSQGWTSGGANEQYF. The DNA of the CDR3 is TGCGCCAGCAGCCAAGGGTGGACTAGCGGGGGGGCTAACGAGCAGTACTTC.